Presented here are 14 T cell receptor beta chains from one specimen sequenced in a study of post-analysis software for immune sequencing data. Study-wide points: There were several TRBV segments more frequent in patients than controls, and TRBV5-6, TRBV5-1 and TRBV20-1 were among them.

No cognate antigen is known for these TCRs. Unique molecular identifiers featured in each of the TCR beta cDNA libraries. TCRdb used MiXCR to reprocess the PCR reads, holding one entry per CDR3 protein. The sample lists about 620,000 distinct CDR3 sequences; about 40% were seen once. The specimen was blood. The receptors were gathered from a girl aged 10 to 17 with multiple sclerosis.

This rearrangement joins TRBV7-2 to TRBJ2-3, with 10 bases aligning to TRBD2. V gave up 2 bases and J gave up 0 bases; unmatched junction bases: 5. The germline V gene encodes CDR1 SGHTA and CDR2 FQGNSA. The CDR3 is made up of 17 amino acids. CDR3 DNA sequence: TGTGCCAGCAGCTTATCCTATAGCGGGGGGAGCACAGATACGCAGTATTTT. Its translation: CASSLSYSGGSTDTQYF.

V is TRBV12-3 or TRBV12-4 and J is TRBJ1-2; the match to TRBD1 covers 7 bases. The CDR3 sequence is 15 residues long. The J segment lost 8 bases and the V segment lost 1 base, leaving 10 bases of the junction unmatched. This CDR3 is CASSLVGTDPNGYTF. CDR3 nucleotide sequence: TGTGCCAGCAGTTTAGTCGGGACAGACCCTAACGGCTACACCTTC.

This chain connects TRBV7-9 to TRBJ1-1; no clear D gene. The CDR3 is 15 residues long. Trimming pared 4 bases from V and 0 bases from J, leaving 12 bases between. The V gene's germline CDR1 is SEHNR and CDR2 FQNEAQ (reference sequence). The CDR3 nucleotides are TGTGCCAGCAGCTACGGTGCAGAGATGAACACTGAAGCTTTCTTT. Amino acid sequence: CASSYGAEMNTEAFF.

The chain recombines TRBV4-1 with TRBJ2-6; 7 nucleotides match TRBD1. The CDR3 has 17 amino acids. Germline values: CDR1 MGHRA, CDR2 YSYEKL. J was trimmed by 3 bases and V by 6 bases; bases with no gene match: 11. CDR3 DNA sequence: TGCGCCAGCAGTCGTCTTTACAGGGGTCTTGGGGCCAACGTCCTGACTTTC. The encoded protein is CASSRLYRGLGANVLTF.

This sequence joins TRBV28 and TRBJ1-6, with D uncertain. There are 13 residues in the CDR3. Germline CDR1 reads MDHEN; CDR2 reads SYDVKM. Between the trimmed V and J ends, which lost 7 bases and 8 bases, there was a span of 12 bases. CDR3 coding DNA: TGTGCCAGCACTCCCTGGAGAGATTCACCCCTCCACTTT. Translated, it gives CASTPWRDSPLHF.

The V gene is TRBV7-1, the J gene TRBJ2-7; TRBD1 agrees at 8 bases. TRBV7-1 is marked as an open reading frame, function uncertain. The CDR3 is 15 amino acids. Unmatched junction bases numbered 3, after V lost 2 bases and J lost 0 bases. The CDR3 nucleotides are TGTGCCAGCAGCTCAATTGACAGGGGCTCCTACGAGCAGTACTTC. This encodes CASSSIDRGSYEQYF.

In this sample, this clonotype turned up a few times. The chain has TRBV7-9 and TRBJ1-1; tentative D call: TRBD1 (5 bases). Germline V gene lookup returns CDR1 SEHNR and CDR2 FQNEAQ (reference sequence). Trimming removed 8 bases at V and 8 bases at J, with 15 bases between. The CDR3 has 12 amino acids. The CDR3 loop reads CASGDGDREAFF. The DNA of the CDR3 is TGTGCCAGCGGGGACGGGGACCGGGAAGCTTTCTTT.

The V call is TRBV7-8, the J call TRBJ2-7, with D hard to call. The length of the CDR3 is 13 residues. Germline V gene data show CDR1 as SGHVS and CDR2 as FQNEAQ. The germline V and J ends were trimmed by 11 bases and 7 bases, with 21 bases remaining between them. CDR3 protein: CARRLRREFEQYF. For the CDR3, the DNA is TGTGCCCGCCGACTCCGTAGGGAATTTGAGCAGTACTTC.

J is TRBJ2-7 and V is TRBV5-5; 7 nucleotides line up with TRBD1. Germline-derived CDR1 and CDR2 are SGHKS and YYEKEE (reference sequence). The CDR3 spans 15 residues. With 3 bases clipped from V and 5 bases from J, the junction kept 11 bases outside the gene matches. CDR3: CASSSLNRGGNEQYF. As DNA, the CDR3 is TGTGCCAGCAGCTCATTAAACAGGGGCGGCAACGAGCAGTACTTC.

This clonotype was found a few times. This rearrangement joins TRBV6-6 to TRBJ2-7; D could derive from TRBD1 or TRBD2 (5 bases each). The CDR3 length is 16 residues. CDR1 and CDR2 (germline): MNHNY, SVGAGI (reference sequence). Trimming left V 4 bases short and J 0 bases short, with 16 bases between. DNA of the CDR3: TGTGCCAGCAGTTGGGGTGGGGACGTGAGCTCCTACGAGCAGTACTTC. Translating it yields CASSWGGDVSSYEQYF.

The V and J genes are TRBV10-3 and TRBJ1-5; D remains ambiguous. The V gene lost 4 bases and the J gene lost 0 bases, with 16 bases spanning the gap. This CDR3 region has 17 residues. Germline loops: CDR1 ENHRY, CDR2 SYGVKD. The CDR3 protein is CAISGSGQLDSNQPQHF. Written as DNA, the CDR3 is TGTGCCATCAGTGGATCTGGGCAGTTAGATAGCAATCAGCCCCAGCATTTT.

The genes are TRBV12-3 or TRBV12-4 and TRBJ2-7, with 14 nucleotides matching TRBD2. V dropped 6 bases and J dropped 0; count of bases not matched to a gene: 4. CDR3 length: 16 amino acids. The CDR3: CASSLGLAGVSYEQYF. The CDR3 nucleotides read TGTGCCAGCAGCCTGGGACTAGCGGGAGTCTCCTACGAGCAGTACTTC.

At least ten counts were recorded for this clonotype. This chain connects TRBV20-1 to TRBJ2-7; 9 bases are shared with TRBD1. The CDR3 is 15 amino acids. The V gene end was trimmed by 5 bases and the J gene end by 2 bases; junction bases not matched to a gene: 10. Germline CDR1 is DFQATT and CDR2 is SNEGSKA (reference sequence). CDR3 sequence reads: CSASRLGQGAYEQYF. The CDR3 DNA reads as TGCAGTGCTTCGCGATTGGGACAGGGAGCCTACGAGCAGTACTTC.

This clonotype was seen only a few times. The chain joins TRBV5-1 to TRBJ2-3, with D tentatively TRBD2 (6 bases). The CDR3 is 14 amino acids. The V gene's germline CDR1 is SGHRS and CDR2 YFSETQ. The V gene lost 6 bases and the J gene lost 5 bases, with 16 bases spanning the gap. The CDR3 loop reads CASNSGGPVDTQYF. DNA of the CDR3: TGCGCCAGCAATTCCGGAGGGCCGGTAGATACGCAGTATTTT.